Listed below are T cell receptor beta chains from one sample, sequenced in a study of shared clonotypes between healthy human individuals. Profiling relied on immunoSEQ multiplex PCR, and the TCRdb table lists in-frame clones only, not all of them. The sample holds about 1.5 million clones, 98% seen once. Sequencing was done on a sample of naive CD4+ T cells sorted from blood. All receptors come from a man in his thirties or forties in good health. Each CDR3 is given with its conserved first and last residue. The order of the fields is D gene, clone size, V gene, J gene, CDR3 DNA, CDR3 protein. The D gene is left open where the match is weak. The listing skips clone size in some rows; elsewhere it reads once, few, many or a size class.

>NA|NA|TRBV29-1|TRBJ1-1
TGCAGCGTTGTCGTCGGGGGGAACACTGAAGCTTTCTTT
CSVVVGGNTEAFF
>NA|NA|TRBV6-5|TRBJ2-5
TGTGCCAGCTCTGGGGGCTCCCAAGAGACCCAGTACTTC
CASSGGSQETQYF
>NA|NA|TRBV27|TRBJ2-7
TGTGCCAGCAGTTCGGGGACCTGGGACGTCTCCTACGAGCAGTACTTC
CASSSGTWDVSYEQYF
>NA|NA|TRBV19|TRBJ2-7
TGTGCCAGTAGCCCTATAGAAAGGGGTATGGCAGGGAGTGTCGAGCAGTACTTC
CASSPIERGMAGSVEQYF
>TRBD2|NA|TRBV5-1|TRBJ2-3
TGCGCCAGCAGCTTGGGCTCTCTAGCGGGAGGCCTCACAGATACGCAGTATTTT
CASSLGSLAGGLTDTQYF
>TRBD2|NA|TRBV4-2|TRBJ2-7
TGTGCCAGCAGCCCGCGACCTAGCGGGAGGTTCTACGAGCAGTACTTC
CASSPRPSGRFYEQYF
>NA|NA|TRBV11-1|TRBJ2-2
TGTGCCAGCAGAGGTGAGAACACCGGGGAGCTGTTTTTT
CASRGENTGELFF
>NA|NA|TRBV15|TRBJ2-7
TGTGCCACCAGCAGAGACCCAGGACCCTACGAGCAGTACTTC
CATSRDPGPYEQYF
>NA|once|TRBV10-1|TRBJ2-1
TGCGCCAGCAGCCCCTTGTGGGCGAGCTCCTACAATGAGCAGTTCTTC
CASSPLWASSYNEQFF
>NA|NA|TRBV5-1|TRBJ2-5
TGCGCCAGCAGCTTGGTGGGTAAGGAGACCCAGTACTTC
CASSLVGKETQYF
>NA|NA|TRBV28|TRBJ1-1
TGTGCCAGCAGGAGGGTTTGGGGTTGGTCCACTGAAGCTTTCTTT
CASRRVWGWSTEAFF
>TRBD2|NA|TRBV15|TRBJ2-5
TGTGCCACCAGAAGACTAGCGGGAAGTGAGACCCAGTACTTC
CATRRLAGSETQYF
>TRBD2|NA|TRBV6-5|TRBJ2-7
TGTGCCAGCAGTTACCGAACACGGACTAGCTCCTACGAGCAGTACTTC
CASSYRTRTSSYEQYF
>NA|NA|TRBV11-3|TRBJ2-3
TGTGCCAGCAGCTCAGGGCCTAGCACAGATACGCAGTATTTT
CASSSGPSTDTQYF
>TRBD2|NA|TRBV6-1|TRBJ2-1
TGTGCCAGCAGTGAACATATAGCGGGAGGCCGGAGCTCCTACAATGAGCAGTTCTTC
CASSEHIAGGRSSYNEQFF
>TRBD1|NA|TRBV7-9|TRBJ1-1
TGTGCCAGCAGCCGGACAGGGGAGGACACTGAAGCTTTCTTT
CASSRTGEDTEAFF
>TRBD2|NA|TRBV6-1|TRBJ2-2
TGTGCCAGCAGTGCCGTGGGACTAGCGGGACCGAACACCGGGGAGCTGTTTTTT
CASSAVGLAGPNTGELFF
>NA|NA|TRBV6-5|TRBJ2-7
TGTGCCAGCAGTTACCCGGACAGCAAGGGCGAGCAGTACTTC
CASSYPDSKGEQYF
>NA|NA|TRBV15|TRBJ2-2
TGTGCCACCAGCAGAGATCCCGGTTCCGGGGAGCTGTTTTTT
CATSRDPGSGELFF
>TRBD1|NA|TRBV2|TRBJ1-5
TGTGCCAGCAGTGGACAGGGATCGCGTCAGCCCCAGCATTTT
CASSGQGSRQPQHF
>NA|NA|TRBV5-6|TRBJ2-3
TGTGCCAGCAGCTCAGGGGATACGCAGTATTTT
CASSSGDTQYF
>NA|NA|TRBV9|TRBJ1-1
TGTGCCAGCAGCCTCGCAGGGGATTTTGGCACTGAAGCTTTCTTT
CASSLAGDFGTEAFF
>TRBD2|NA|TRBV6-6|TRBJ2-1
TGTGCCAGCGGAGGGGCGGGAGGGTACAATGAGCAGTTCTTC
CASGGAGGYNEQFF
>TRBD2|NA|TRBV5-1|TRBJ2-1
TGCGCCAGCAGCTTGGAAGGACTAGCGGGAGAAGGGAGGTTCTTC
CASSLEGLAGEGRFF
>TRBD1|NA|TRBV5-1|TRBJ1-2
TGCGCCAGCAGCGGAGAGACAACAGGGGTGGCTGGCTACACCTTC
CASSGETTGVAGYTF
>TRBD1|NA|TRBV18|TRBJ1-5
TGTGCCAGCTCACCAGGGACAGGGGGACAGCCCCAGCATTTT
CASSPGTGGQPQHF
>TRBD1|NA|TRBV2|TRBJ1-1
TGTGCCAGCAGACGGGACAGTGCGAACACTGAAGCTTTCTTT
CASRRDSANTEAFF
>NA|NA|TRBV7-7|TRBJ2-5
TGTGCCAGCAGCTCTAGCGGGACAGGGAAGGGGGAGACCCAGTACTTC
CASSSSGTGKGETQYF
>TRBD2|NA|TRBV7-3|TRBJ2-7
TGTGCCAGCAGCCCGGGAGGGCCCTACGAGCAGTACTTC
CASSPGGPYEQYF
>NA|NA|TRBV5-1|TRBJ2-3
TGCGCCAGCAGCTTGGAACGGGATAAAGATACGCAGTATTTT
CASSLERDKDTQYF
>TRBD2|NA|TRBV5-1|TRBJ2-1
TGCGCCAGCACCTTAGCGGGAGGGCCTCTTGGCAATGAGCAGTTCTTC
CASTLAGGPLGNEQFF
>TRBD1|NA|TRBV29-1|TRBJ1-3
TGCAGCGCCAGAACAGGGGGCGTCGGAAACACCATATATTTT
CSARTGGVGNTIYF
>NA|NA|TRBV9|TRBJ2-7
TGTGCCAGCAGCGTTGGATATGCCCATACCTACGAGCAGTACTTC
CASSVGYAHTYEQYF
>TRBD1|NA|TRBV11-3|TRBJ2-1
TGTGCCAGCAGCTCATACAGGGGGTACAATGAGCAGTTCTTC
CASSSYRGYNEQFF
>NA|NA|TRBV5-1|TRBJ1-1
TGCGCCAGCAGCTTGGAAGGACATCCCATCACTGAAGCTTTCTTT
CASSLEGHPITEAFF
>NA|NA|TRBV5-1|TRBJ1-1
TGCGCCAGCAGCTCAAACACAGCCGGAATGAACACTGAAGCTTTCTTT
CASSSNTAGMNTEAFF
>NA|NA|TRBV9|TRBJ2-1
TGTGCCAGCAGCGTAGCGAACGGAGCCTACAATGAGCAGTTCTTC
CASSVANGAYNEQFF
>NA|NA|TRBV18|TRBJ2-7
TGTGCCAGCTCACTGGGGGGTGACGAGCAGTACTTC
CASSLGGDEQYF
>TRBD1|NA|TRBV18|TRBJ1-5
TGTGCCAGCTCTCTAGGACAGGATCAGCCCCAGCATTTT
CASSLGQDQPQHF
>NA|NA|TRBV6-6|TRBJ2-1
TGTGCCAGCAGTTACCCCCCCGTGGATGAGCAGTTCTTC
CASSYPPVDEQFF
>TRBD1|NA|TRBV4-3|TRBJ2-7
TGCGCCAGCAGCCCGGACAGGGGCGCTTTGTACGAGCAGTACTTC
CASSPDRGALYEQYF
>NA|NA|TRBV10-2|TRBJ2-7
TGCGCCAGCAGTACCATTCGTCCTGGGGACGAGCAGTACTTC
CASSTIRPGDEQYF
>TRBD2|NA|TRBV7-9|TRBJ2-2
TGTGCCAGCAGCTTCGGACTAGCGGGAGGTTGGACCGGGGAGCTGTTTTTT
CASSFGLAGGWTGELFF
>NA|NA|TRBV7-2|TRBJ2-5
TGTGCCAGCAGCTCTATGCGGCAAGAGACCCAGTACTTC
CASSSMRQETQYF